A selection of T cell receptor beta chains follows, all from one sample in a study of control samples from healthy donors and cancer patients. This table comes from immunoSEQ multiplex PCR, and its TCRdb copy is limited to in-frame clones, with some not included. Found here are around 96,000 clones, roughly 93% of them singletons; the top ten hold about 8.8%. Sequencing used blood. These TCRs come from a man in his late teens or twenties in good health. Each CDR3 is given with its conserved first and last residue. The D gene is left open where the match is weak.

d_call v_call cdr3_aa
NA TRBV30 CAWSDLLEAYNSPLHF
NA TRBV7-3 CASSADSQETQYF
NA TRBV7-2 CASREDTLTDTQYF
NA TRBV12-2 CASRLEENQPQHF
NA TRBV29-1 CSVEAGRDGSGNTIYF
TRBD1 TRBV4-2 CASSQGTGSRRQHF
NA TRBV7-9 CASSLVGPNYGYTF
NA TRBV19 CASSIVLVVGTPSNQPQHF
TRBD1 TRBV19 CASSKNSGQYYEQYF
NA TRBV5-1 CASSPWEQTLGEQYF
TRBD1 TRBV19 CASSLDRGANYGYTF
NA TRBV30 CAWRKIDFSNTEAFF
NA TRBV12-5 CASGPDLYGYTF
TRBD2 TRBV7-8 CASNGLAGRPQTNNEQFF
TRBD2 TRBV29-1 CSVELAGSLTYNEQFF
TRBD2 TRBV7-9 CASSLQGLGHGELFF
NA TRBV4-3 CASSQEVFYGITF
NA TRBV2 CASSVGGASGELFF
NA TRBV6-5 CASTQVSGRAFF
TRBD2 TRBV7-2 CASSLLTSGGYEQYF
NA TRBV12-3/TRBV12-4 CASSLYSYNEQFF
TRBD1 TRBV18 CASSPGQGLINEQFF
TRBD1 TRBV19 CASSEQGRGNTIYF
TRBD2 TRBV5-1 CASSPGGLAVYEQYF
TRBD2 TRBV6-1 CASSETSGGADTQYF
TRBD1 TRBV5-6 CASSSNTGQLNEKLFF
NA TRBV6-5 CASSSGLSTNEKLFF
NA TRBV21-1 CASSKARLPISGGAPDTQYF
NA TRBV10-2 CASSENFGLEAFF
NA TRBV2 CASSRGRGGGTDTQYF
NA TRBV10-3 CAISAGYTEAFF
NA TRBV10-3 CAISDSSGGMNTEAFF
NA TRBV28 CASKVRSYQETQYF
NA TRBV6-4 CASSGVFGTEAFF
NA TRBV5-6 CASSQGHQPNNEQFF
NA TRBV6-5 CASSSGELFF
TRBD2 TRBV3-1/TRBV3-2 CASSPLAGEAYNEQFF
NA TRBV29-1 CSVGHTYNYGYTF
TRBD1 TRBV6-4 CASSHLTGTGSHEQFF
NA TRBV7-9 CASSPGLSYEQYF
TRBD1 TRBV27 CASSVGQGLSNQPQHF
NA TRBV7-9 CASSSLSRGFQRELFF
TRBD1 TRBV18 CASSPTLPDRGRQDGELFF
NA TRBV15 CATSRRGLNEKLFF
NA TRBV5-1 CASSFTGTSYNEQFF
NA TRBV5-1 CASSLGQGNTIYF
TRBD2 TRBV7-9 CASSFSGLAGDSIKETQYF
NA TRBV11-1 CASSLDIGGFTEAFF
TRBD1 TRBV5-1 CASSFTMTGPKVTEAFF
TRBD2 TRBV5-1 CASSTGLAGAEYQETQYF
NA TRBV19 CASSILKKSTTGELFF
NA TRBV24-1 CATSEGPSTDTQYF
TRBD1 TRBV25-1 CASSGPRDRRNYGYTF
TRBD1 TRBV30 CAWSTVRGRQPQHF